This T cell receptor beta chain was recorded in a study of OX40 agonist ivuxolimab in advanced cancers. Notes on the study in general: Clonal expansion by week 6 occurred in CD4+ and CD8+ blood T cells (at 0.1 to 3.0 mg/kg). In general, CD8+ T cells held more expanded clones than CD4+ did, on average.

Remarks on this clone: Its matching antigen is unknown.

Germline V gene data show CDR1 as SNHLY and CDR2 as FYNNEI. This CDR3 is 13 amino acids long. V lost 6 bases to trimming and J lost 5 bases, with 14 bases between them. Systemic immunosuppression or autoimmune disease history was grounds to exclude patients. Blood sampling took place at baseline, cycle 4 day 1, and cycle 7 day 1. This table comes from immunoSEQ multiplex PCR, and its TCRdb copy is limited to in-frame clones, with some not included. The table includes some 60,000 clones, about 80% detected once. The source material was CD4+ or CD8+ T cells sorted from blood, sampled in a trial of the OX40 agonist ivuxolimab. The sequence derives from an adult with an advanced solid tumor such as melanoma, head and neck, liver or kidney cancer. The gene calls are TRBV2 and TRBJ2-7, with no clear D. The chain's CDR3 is CASSPERTDEQYF. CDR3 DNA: TGTGCCAGCAGCCCTGAAAGGACGGACGAGCAGTACTTC.